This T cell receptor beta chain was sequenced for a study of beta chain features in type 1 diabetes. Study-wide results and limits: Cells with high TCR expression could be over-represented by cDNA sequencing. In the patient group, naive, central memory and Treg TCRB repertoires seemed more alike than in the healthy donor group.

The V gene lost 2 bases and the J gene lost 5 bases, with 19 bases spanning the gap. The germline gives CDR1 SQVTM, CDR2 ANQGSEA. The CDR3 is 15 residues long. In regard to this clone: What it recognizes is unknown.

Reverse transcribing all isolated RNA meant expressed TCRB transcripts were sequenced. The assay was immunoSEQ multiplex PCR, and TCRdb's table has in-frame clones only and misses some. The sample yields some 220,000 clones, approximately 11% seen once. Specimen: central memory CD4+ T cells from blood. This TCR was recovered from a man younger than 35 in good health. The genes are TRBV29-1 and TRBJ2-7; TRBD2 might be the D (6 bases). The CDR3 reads CSVERRAGFYHEQYF. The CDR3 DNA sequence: TGCAGCGTTGAACGGAGGGCAGGGTTTTACCACGAGCAGTACTTC.